Each of the 12 T cell receptor beta chains below was sequenced from the same sample in a study of blood T cells in healthy people across ages. It was with a sample-barcoded 5' primer and a J-beta primer mix that a second PCR of about 6 to 12 cycles was run. TCRdb itself ran the 5' RACE reads through MiXCR, one entry per CDR3 protein. Of some 1,000,000 distinct CDR3 sequences detected, about 25% appear once; the ten largest clones hold around 0.75%. The data were also submitted as part of a second study, on T cells of mothers and their children.

The sequenced sample was blood. Receptor source: a girl aged 2 to 9 in good health.

This chain links TRBV11-2 with TRBJ2-2, with 9 positions matching TRBD2. CDR1 is SGHAT and CDR2 is FQNNGV in the germline V gene. Germline trimming cut 3 bases from V and 7 bases from J; bases unmatched to any gene: 12. The length of the CDR3 is 17 residues. DNA of the CDR3: TGTGCCAGCAGCTTTGGACTAGCGTCAATATTTAACGGGGAGCTGTTTTTT. Amino acid sequence: CASSFGLASIFNGELFF.

This chain connects TRBV27 to TRBJ1-1; D might be TRBD1 (5 bases). The CDR3 loop spans 16 amino acids. The V end was cut by 1 base, the J end by 0 bases, with 12 bases between. Per the germline V gene, CDR1 is MNHEY and CDR2 is SMNVEV (reference sequence). CDR3: CASSLFFGGMNTEAFF. The CDR3 DNA reads as TGTGCCAGCAGTTTATTCTTCGGGGGTATGAACACTGAAGCTTTCTTT.

This clonotype was counted many times. The CDR3 DNA sequence: TGTGCCAGCAGTCGACCGGGGAATGAGCAGTTCTTC. Its protein is CASSRPGNEQFF. V and J are TRBV28 and TRBJ2-1; possible D gene TRBD2, 5 bases. Germline V gives CDR1 MDHEN, CDR2 SYDVKM. The CDR3 totals 12 residues. V lost 5 bases, J lost 7 bases, and 9 bases lay in between.

This clonotype was observed a few times. The chain recombines TRBV2 with TRBJ2-5; possibly TRBD1 for D (5 bases). This CDR3 has 12 residues. CDR1 and CDR2 (germline): SNHLY, FYNNEI. The ends were cut back, 7 bases at V and 2 bases at J, with 8 bases in the middle. This CDR3 reads CASNRRQETQYF. The CDR3 nucleotides are TGTGCCAGCAACAGGCGACAAGAGACCCAGTACTTC.

This clonotype was seen a handful of times. J is TRBJ2-5 and V is TRBV20-1, with TRBD1 identical over 8 bases. The CDR3 is 15 residues long. Germline CDR1 and CDR2: DFQATT and SNEGSKA (reference sequence). With 5 bases clipped from V and 5 bases from J, the junction kept 13 bases outside the gene matches. CDR3 bases: TGCAGTGCTCCCAAACGGGTCAGGGGGCGGGAGACCCAGTACTTC. Translation gives CSAPKRVRGRETQYF.

This clonotype was seen only a few times. The chain links TRBV11-2 to TRBJ2-7; D possibly corresponds to TRBD1 (6 bases). The V gene's germline CDR1 is SGHAT and CDR2 FQNNGV. CDR3 length equals 15 residues. With 5 bases removed from V and 1 base from J, the gap between germline ends came to 15 bases. CDR3 sequence (DNA): TGTGCCAGCAGCGTAACAGGGATGACTTCCTACGAGCAGTACTTC. Its translation: CASSVTGMTSYEQYF.

This rearrangement joins TRBV28 to TRBJ2-1, with D uncertain. This CDR3 has 15 amino acids. V lost 6 bases to trimming and J lost 5 bases, with 17 bases between them. Germline V gene lookup returns CDR1 MDHEN and CDR2 SYDVKM. The CDR3 DNA reads TGTGCCAGCAGCCCCGAGGCGGTTGTCCACAATGAGCAGTTCTTC. This codes for CASSPEAVVHNEQFF. Full variable domain (rest looked up from reference TRBV28 and TRBJ2-1): DVKVTQSSRYLVKRTGEKVFLECVQDMDHENMFWYRQDPGLGLRLIYFSYDVKMKEKGDIPEGYSVSREKKERFSLILESASTNQTSMYLCASSPEAVVHNEQFFGPGTRLTVL.

Turning to this clonotype: A read error may produce the germline difference seen at one junction end. This chain's CDR3 is CASSFNTGLKTEAFF. The CDR3 DNA follows: TGTGCCAGCAGCTTTAACACAGGGTTGAAAACTGAAGCTTTCTTT. The chain employs TRBV7-9 and TRBJ1-1, with D possibly matching TRBD1 (6 bases). The CDR3 runs 15 residues. Looked up from germline, CDR1 is SEHNR and CDR2 is FQNEAQ (reference sequence).

The chain couples TRBV29-1 to TRBJ2-7, with 10 nucleotides matching TRBD1. From germline, CDR1 is SQVTM and CDR2 ANQGSEA. J lost 5 bases, V lost 6 bases, and 16 bases had no gene match. This CDR3 has 16 residues. Here the CDR3 reads CSVRGTGDGRTNEQYF. In DNA form, the CDR3 reads TGCAGCGTCCGCGGGACAGGGGACGGTAGGACGAACGAGCAGTACTTC.

The chain is built from TRBV20-1 and TRBJ2-5; D is uncertain. V lost 0 bases and J lost 5, with 10 bases in between. In germline, CDR1 is DFQATT, CDR2 SNEGSKA (reference sequence). The CDR3 covers 13 residues. The CDR3 reads CSARDAWIETQYF. The CDR3 DNA is TGCAGTGCTAGAGATGCATGGATTGAGACCCAGTACTTC.

This clonotype was counted between two and nine times. The V gene is TRBV9, the J gene TRBJ2-1; maybe TRBD2 (5 bases). The germline CDR1 and CDR2 sequences are SGDLS and YYNGEE. This CDR3 has 17 amino acids. The V gene lost 4 bases and the J gene lost 0 bases, with 17 bases spanning the gap. The CDR3 is CASSPGSFDYSYNEQFF. CDR3 nucleotides: TGTGCCAGCAGCCCAGGAAGTTTCGACTACTCCTACAATGAGCAGTTCTTC.

This clonotype was seen more than once but under ten times. One end of the junction varies from germline; a read error may be responsible. J is TRBJ2-5 and V is TRBV7-8; TRBD2 matches 7 bases. CDR3 length: 14 amino acids. In germline, CDR1 is SGHVS, CDR2 FQNEAQ. CDR3 sequence: CVSSPGLVQETQYF. The CDR3 coding sequence is TGTGTCAGCAGCCCTGGACTAGTTCAAGAGACCCAGTACTTC.